This passage covers 20 T cell receptor beta chains from one sample sequenced in a study of tumor and adjacent non-tumor tissue in lung cancer. This sample's RNA came from whole unsorted tissue. The normal lung tissue was taken more than 3 cm from the tumor edge. Three rounds of nested PCR, following a modified ARM-PCR protocol, produced the TCRbeta library. TCRdb redid the calling of the multiplex PCR reads with MiXCR, one entry per CDR3 protein. The table lists 90,000 to 100,000 distinct CDR3 sequences, around three quarters of them singletons. Sample: distant non-tumor lung tissue. The receptors originated from a man aged 55-75 years with small cell lung cancer.

With regard to this clonotype: At one end the junction does not follow the germline gene, possibly because of a read error. In nucleotides, the CDR3 is TGTGCCAGCAGTTCCACCGGGCCTCTAGTGAATCAGCCCCATCATTTT. This encodes CASSSTGPLVNQPHHF. J is TRBJ1-5 and V is TRBV6-5; D ambiguous. In germline, CDR1 is MNHEY, CDR2 SVGAGI. The CDR3 is 16 amino acids.

This clonotype came up many times. J is TRBJ2-7 and V is TRBV7-9, with 8 bases fitting TRBD2. V was clipped by 6 bases and J by 3 bases; unmatched bases: 4. CDR1 is SEHNR, CDR2 FQNEAQ, per germline (reference sequence). CDR3 length: 13 residues. The CDR3 spells CASRPGGGYEQYF. The DNA for the CDR3 is TGTGCCAGCAGGCCGGGAGGGGGCTACGAGCAGTACTTC.

As regards this clonotype: At one end, the junction sequence differs from germline, possibly due to a read error. The V call is TRBV11-2, the J call TRBJ2-1; 9 nucleotides line up with TRBD2. Germline loops: CDR1 SGHAT, CDR2 FQNNGV. The CDR3 has 18 residues. CDR3 DNA sequence: TGTGCCAGCAGCTTAGGAGTAGCGGGAGACTGCTACTACAATGAGCAGCTCTTC. This gives the protein CASSLGVAGDCYYNEQLF.

Comment on this clonotype: A much more abundant neighbour one base away suggests this may be a read error. This chain connects TRBV7-9 to TRBJ2-5; 8 bases are a match to TRBD2. From germline, CDR1 is SEHNR and CDR2 FQNEAQ (reference sequence). CDR3 length equals 17 residues. CDR3 DNA sequence: TGTGCCAGCAACTTAGGGCACGGTAGCGGGATTCAAGAGACCCAGTACTTC. As protein: CASNLGHGSGIQETQYF.

As for this clonotype: A much larger clone lies a single base off, so this may be a read error. V gene TRBV20-1 combines with J gene TRBJ2-7; 7 bases fit TRBD1. This CDR3 region has 15 residues. In germline, CDR1 is DFQATT, CDR2 SNEGSKA (reference sequence). J was trimmed by 7 bases and V by 1 base; bases with no gene match: 13. The DNA of the CDR3 is TGCAGTGCTAGAGTCCTGAACAGGGGTTCGTGGGAGCAGTACTTC. Protein product: CSARVLNRGSWEQYF.

V usage is TRBV5-4 and J usage is TRBJ1-5; D unresolved. The germline CDR1 and CDR2 sequences are SGHNT and YYREEE (reference sequence). The ends were cut back, 6 bases at V and 4 bases at J, with 11 bases in the middle. The CDR3 runs 13 residues. CDR3 loop: CASNFSINQPQHF. The CDR3 DNA reads as TGTGCCAGCAACTTTAGCATTAATCAGCCCCAGCATTTT.

The CDR3 protein is CASSPLIGHGMNEQFF. Here the CDR3 DNA reads TGTGCCAGCAGCCCACTGATAGGACATGGTATGAATGAGCAGTTCTTC. The chain recombines TRBV7-9 with TRBJ2-1, with TRBD1 as a possible D gene (5 bases). CDR3 size: 16 residues. The germline CDR1 and CDR2 sequences are SEHNR and FQNEAQ (reference sequence). Deletions cut 5 bases from V and 7 bases from J, with 21 bases between. Full variable domain (rest looked up from reference TRBV7-9 and TRBJ2-1): DTGVSQNPRHKITKRGQNVTFRCDPISEHNRLYWYRQTLGQGPEFLTYFQNEAQLEKSRLLSDRFSAERPKGSFSTLEIQRTEQGDSAMYLCASSPLIGHGMNEQFFGPGTRLTVL.

As to this clonotype: Relative to the germline gene, one junction end is altered; a read error may explain this. The chain carries TRBV29-1 and TRBJ2-2, with D perhaps matching TRBD1 (7 bases). The germline V gene has CDR1 SQVTM and CDR2 ANQGSEA. The CDR3 length is 15 residues. CDR3 sequence: CSVGDREENIGELFF. DNA for the CDR3: TGCAGCGTGGGCGACAGGGAGGAGAACATCGGGGAGTTGTTTTTT.

The chain couples TRBV10-3 to TRBJ2-1; D is ambiguous. Germline loops: CDR1 ENHRY, CDR2 SYGVKD. The ends were cut back, 8 bases at V and 8 bases at J, with 13 bases in the middle. The CDR3 spans 12 residues. CDR3 in DNA: TGTGCCATCGGTGGAATAGCAGATGAGCAGTTCTTC. Translating gives CAIGGIADEQFF.

About this clonotype itself: The junction departs from the called germline gene at one end, perhaps through a read error. V and J are TRBV5-1 and TRBJ1-1; 7 bases fit TRBD1. Germline V gene lookup returns CDR1 SGHRS and CDR2 YFSETQ. There are 15 residues in the CDR3. The CDR3 DNA follows: TGCGCCAGCAGCTTGGTACAGGGGATGAGCACTGAAGTTTTCTTC. Its protein product is CASSLVQGMSTEVFF.

Regarding this clonotype: This sequence may be a read error, since a much larger clone differs from it by one base. This chain uses TRBV7-9 with TRBJ2-7; TRBD1 or TRBD2 may be the D gene (6 bases each). The CDR3 loop spans 15 amino acids. V lost 5 bases and J 4 bases, leaving 18 bases between the germline ends. Germline CDR1 reads SEHNR; CDR2 reads FQNEAQ (reference sequence). The CDR3 reads CASSTRGGGGYEQYF. The DNA for the CDR3 is TGTGCCAGCAGCACGAGAGGGGGAGGCGGGTACGAGCAGTACTTC.

A note on this clonotype: The junction departs from germline at one end; a sequencing error may be responsible. V usage is TRBV13 and J usage is TRBJ1-6; no clear D. CDR1 and CDR2 (germline): PRHDT, FYEKMQ (reference sequence). The CDR3 sequence is 17 residues long. CDR3 sequence reads: CASSLNDGSSYNTPLRF. The CDR3 region has the DNA TGTGCCAGCAGCCTAAACGACGGAAGCTCCTATAATACACCCCTCCGCTTT.

About this clonotype itself: With a much larger clone just one base away, this may be a read error. The V gene is TRBV6-5, the J gene TRBJ1-1; D ambiguous. V dropped 6 bases and J dropped 0 bases, with 8 bases sitting between them. Germline V gene lookup returns CDR1 MNHEY and CDR2 SVGAGI. This CDR3 has 13 amino acids. The CDR3: CASRFAMNTEAFF. CDR3 DNA sequence: TGTGCCAGCAGGTTCGCCATGAACACTGAAGCTTTCTTT.

Comments on this clonotype: This may come from a read error, since a much larger clone is one base off. The V call is TRBV10-3, the J call TRBJ2-1; maybe TRBD1 (5 bases). The germline V gene encodes CDR1 ENHRY and CDR2 SYGVKD. The CDR3 has 14 residues. The CDR3: CTISDSASDGEQFF. DNA of the CDR3: TGTACCATCAGTGACAGTGCTTCCGATGGAGAGCAGTTCTTC.

This clonotype was seen ten or more times. A much larger clone lies a single base off, so this may be a read error. The chain links TRBV29-1 to TRBJ2-7, with 7 bases matching TRBD2. CDR1 and CDR2 from the germline V gene are SQVTM and ANQGSEA. The CDR3 is 14 residues long. The CDR3 coding sequence is TGCGGCGTTGCTGGCGGGAGCGCCTACTACGAGCAGTACTTC. It encodes CGVAGGSAYYEQYF.

V is TRBV10-3 and J is TRBJ2-2; D unclear. Germline loops: CDR1 ENHRY, CDR2 SYGVKD. The CDR3 is made up of 14 amino acids. Trimming took 10 bases from V and 3 from J, leaving 15 bases between them. This chain's CDR3 is CATQYVGDTGELFF. CDR3 nucleotide sequence: TGTGCCACCCAATACGTAGGTGACACCGGGGAGCTGTTTTTT.

Points on this clonotype: A much larger clone is a single base away; this may be a read error. DNA for the CDR3: TGTGCCAGCGGTCTAGAAGAGAGCACTGAAGCTTTCTTT. Amino acids: CASGLEESTEAFF. V is TRBV12-3 or TRBV12-4 and J is TRBJ1-1, with D unclear. The CDR3 runs to 13 residues. V was clipped by 8 bases and J by 4 bases, with 14 bases between them.

Notes on this clonotype: A read error may produce the germline difference seen at one junction end. V gene TRBV5-4 combines with J gene TRBJ2-7; no clear D gene. The CDR3 loop spans 12 amino acids. Germline lookup yields CDR1 SGHNT and CDR2 YYREEE (reference sequence). CDR3 protein: CASSLSSGEYYF. CDR3 DNA sequence: TGTGCCAGCAGCTTGTCTTCTGGCGAGTACTACTTT.

Of note for this clonotype: It is likely a read error, because the conserved phenylalanine at the end of the CDR3 is missing. The chain couples TRBV4-2 to TRBJ2-5; perhaps TRBD2 as D (7 bases). Germline V gene lookup returns CDR1 LGHNA and CDR2 YNFKEQ. This CDR3 is built from 14 residues. The DNA for the CDR3 is TGTGCCAGGAGCCAAGGGGGGGGGCAAGAGACCCAGTACCTC. It codes for CARSQGGGQETQYL.

To note about this clonotype: Compared with germline, one end of the junction differs, possibly owing to a read error. The chain combines TRBV4-1 with TRBJ2-7; a weak D match, TRBD1 (5 bases). The CDR3 has 13 amino acids. Germline CDR1 and CDR2: MGHRA and YSYEKL. CDR3 in DNA: TGCGCCAGCAGTTTCGACAGAGTCTACGAGCAGCAATTC. This gives the protein CASSFDRVYEQQF.